The 15 T cell receptor beta chains reported below all come from one sample, sequenced in a study of blood T cell repertoires in COVID-19. TCRdb's table, derived via immunoSEQ multiplex PCR, lists solely in-frame clones and lacks some. Of 300,000 to 400,000 clones in the sample, almost 90% were seen once. The material sequenced was peripheral blood. The receptors were gathered from a woman aged 70-85 years with COVID-19, enrolled during active disease.

V is TRBV10-1 and J is TRBJ2-3; D is perhaps TRBD2 (6 bases). The V end was cut by 6 bases, the J end by 3 bases, with 16 bases between. The CDR3 has 15 amino acids. Germline V CDR1 and CDR2: WNHNN, SYGVQD (reference sequence). CDR3 protein: CASRFVRECTDTQYF. DNA of the CDR3: TGCGCCAGCAGGTTCGTCCGGGAGTGTACAGATACGCAGTATTTT.

The CDR3 region has the DNA TGTGCCAGCAGCACAGCCAAGGCTGGAAACACCATATATTTT. Translation: CASSTAKAGNTIYF. The chain recombines TRBV5-4 with TRBJ1-3; no definite D call. V was trimmed by 4 bases and J by 2 bases, leaving 10 bases between them. Germline values: CDR1 SGHNT, CDR2 YYREEE (reference sequence). The CDR3 runs 14 residues.

The rearrangement joins TRBV9 to TRBJ2-2; 11 nucleotides line up with TRBD1. After removal of 3 bases from V and 5 bases from J, the junction contained 3 bases not matched to a gene. CDR3 size: 15 residues. The germline V gene encodes CDR1 SGDLS and CDR2 YYNGEE. The CDR3 loop reads CASSAWDRGTGELFF. CDR3 nucleotide sequence: TGTGCCAGCAGCGCGTGGGACAGGGGGACCGGGGAGCTGTTTTTT. The full variable domain, its missing parts supplied by reference TRBV9 and TRBJ2-2, is DSGVTQTPKHLITATGQRVTLRCSPRSGDLSVYWYQQSLDQGLQFLIQYYNGEERAKGNILERFSAQQFPDLHSELNLSSLELGDSALYFCASSAWDRGTGELFFGEGSRLTVL.

The chain combines TRBV6-4 with TRBJ1-2; D ambiguous. Per germline, CDR1 MRHNA and CDR2 SNTAGT. Trimming removed 7 bases at V and 7 bases at J, with 16 bases between. The CDR3 extends over 13 amino acids. This CDR3 reads CASTPVIVSGYTF. CDR3 DNA: TGTGCCAGCACTCCTGTTATAGTCTCTGGCTACACCTTC.

The V gene is TRBV2, the J gene TRBJ2-7; 10 nucleotides align to TRBD2. The junction had 7 bases not matched to a gene; V was cut back by 2 bases and J by 6 bases. Germline V CDR1 and CDR2: SNHLY, FYNNEI. The CDR3 sequence is 15 residues long. CDR3 amino acids: CASSERSGGAIEQYF. For the CDR3, the DNA is TGTGCCAGCAGTGAAAGGAGCGGGGGGGCCATCGAGCAGTACTTC.

The genes are TRBV4-2 and TRBJ1-6; 11 bases line up with TRBD1. V was pared by 3 bases and J by 9 bases, with 4 bases of the junction left unmatched. Germline assignment: CDR1 LGHNA and CDR2 YNFKEQ. The CDR3 spans 15 residues. For the CDR3, the DNA is TGTGCCAGCAGCCAGGAGGACAGGGGGCTTTCACCCCTCCACTTT. It is translated as CASSQEDRGLSPLHF.

This clone was counted only a few times. The chain joins TRBV13 to TRBJ1-2; 7 bases map to TRBD1. The CDR3 covers 17 residues. CDR1 is PRHDT and CDR2 is FYEKMQ in the germline V gene (reference sequence). The junction had 11 bases not matched to a gene; V was cut back by 4 bases and J by 0 bases. In nucleotides, the CDR3 is TGTGCCAGCAGCTCTTCATCCAGGGGGGCCTCTAACTATGGCTACACCTTC. This translates into CASSSSSRGASNYGYTF.

The chain employs TRBV12-5 and TRBJ2-5; 9 nucleotides agree with TRBD1. Trimming cost V 8 bases and J 5 bases; bases outside gene matches: 6. The CDR3 consists of 13 residues. Germline V gene data show CDR1 as LGHNT and CDR2 as FRNRAP. DNA of the CDR3: TGTGCTAGTTCCACAGGGGGCGGCGAGACCCAGTACTTC. This translates into CASSTGGGETQYF.

The chain uses TRBV28 and TRBJ1-5, with D unclear. The CDR3 is 15 residues long. CDR1 and CDR2 from the germline V gene are MDHEN and SYDVKM. V was cut by 10 bases and J by 0 bases, with 16 bases left in between. CDR3 residues: CAMLLGDYSNQPQHF. CDR3 sequence (DNA): TGTGCCATGTTGCTGGGTGACTATAGCAATCAGCCCCAGCATTTT.

J is TRBJ1-4 and V is TRBV30, with TRBD1 identical over 8 bases. The ends lost 2 bases at V and 5 bases at J; junction bases unmatched: 10. This CDR3 is 16 amino acids long. Germline loops: CDR1 GTSNPN, CDR2 SVGIG (reference sequence). The CDR3: CAWSSLRTGRNEKLFF. CDR3 coding DNA: TGTGCCTGGAGTAGCCTACGGACAGGGAGGAATGAAAAACTGTTTTTT.

The rearrangement links TRBV6-1 to TRBJ1-2; D is uncertain. The CDR3 sequence is 12 residues long. Between the trimmed V and J ends, which lost 1 base and 8 bases, there was a span of 8 bases. CDR1 is MNHNS, CDR2 SASEGT, per germline. CDR3 amino acids: CASSEVQVGYTF. The CDR3 nucleotides are TGTGCCAGCAGTGAAGTCCAGGTCGGCTACACCTTC.

The rearrangement joins TRBV5-4 to TRBJ1-2; D ambiguous. The V end was cut by 4 bases, the J end by 2 bases, with 6 bases between. The CDR3 is 12 residues long. CDR1 is SGHNT and CDR2 is YYREEE in the germline V gene (reference sequence). CDR3 sequence reads: CASSLSNYGYTF. The CDR3 bases are TGTGCCAGCAGCCTAAGCAACTATGGCTACACCTTC.

The genes are TRBV5-1 and TRBJ2-2, with 9 bases fitting TRBD2. CDR1 is SGHRS, CDR2 YFSETQ, per germline. The CDR3 is 17 amino acids. The V gene end was trimmed by 0 bases and the J gene end by 1 base; junction bases not matched to a gene: 4. DNA for the CDR3: TGCGCCAGCAGCTTGGCCGGACTAGCGATGAACACCGGGGAGCTGTTTTTT. It encodes CASSLAGLAMNTGELFF.

The chain is built from TRBV3-1 (or the pseudogene TRBV3-2) and TRBJ2-5; perhaps TRBD2 as D (6 bases). The CDR3 totals 15 residues. Germline values: CDR1 LGHDT, CDR2 YNNKEL (reference sequence). The V end lost 1 base, the J end lost 4 bases, and 13 bases lay between the germline ends. CDR3 sequence: CASSQVLDGGETQYF. Here the CDR3 DNA reads TGTGCCAGCAGCCAAGTTCTGGACGGGGGAGAGACCCAGTACTTC.

The J gene is TRBJ1-3, the V gene TRBV28; D may be TRBD1 (5 bases). Germline CDR1 MDHEN, CDR2 SYDVKM. V lost 1 base to trimming and J lost 2 bases, with 12 bases between them. The CDR3 totals 16 residues. The CDR3 here is CASSLSGLRAGNTIYF. The CDR3 region has the DNA TGTGCCAGCAGTTTATCAGGGTTAAGGGCTGGAAACACCATATATTTT.